A selection of T cell receptor beta chains follows, all from one sample in a study of monozygotic twins with inflammatory bowel disease. TCRdb reprocessed the 5' RACE reads and reports one entry per CDR3 protein, with no DNA. This repertoire includes about 450,000 distinct CDR3 sequences. What was sequenced was blood. These receptors were obtained from a human donor with ulcerative colitis or Crohn's disease, or a healthy co-twin of an affected twin (not recorded which). The CDR3 runs from the conserved cysteine through the conserved F or W. Each record gives: J gene, V gene, CDR3 protein.

TRBJ1-5 | TRBV20-1 | CSAAWTGGSGTQHF
TRBJ2-3 | TRBV5-1 | CASSVDRGSTDTQYF
TRBJ1-5 | TRBV4-1 | CASSQESGNQPQHF
TRBJ2-2 | TRBV12-3/TRBV12-4 | CASTWGSGELFF
TRBJ2-7 | TRBV7-2 | CASSFRGQGAFYEQYF
TRBJ2-7 | TRBV20-1 | CSARPVYEQYF
TRBJ2-7 | TRBV7-2 | CASSPGVAAEQYF
TRBJ2-7 | TRBV19 | CASSQGQGIHEQYF
TRBJ2-2 | TRBV19 | CASSTRDGYTGELFF
TRBJ2-7 | TRBV2 | CASSALTSGSYEQYF
TRBJ2-5 | TRBV5-1 | CASSAGEGQETQYF
TRBJ2-3 | TRBV20-1 | CSASLLATSTDTQYF
TRBJ2-7 | TRBV7-6 | CASSLLSSPHEQYF
TRBJ2-5 | TRBV5-4 | CASSPGMRQETQYF
TRBJ2-1 | TRBV7-6 | CASSLSPTGGSFNEQFF
TRBJ2-1 | TRBV7-9 | CASSENNEQFF